One and the same sample provided the 15 T cell receptor beta chains below, sequenced in a study of cytotoxic CD8 clonotypes in ibrutinib-treated CLL. Clones were sequenced by immunoSEQ multiplex PCR, and TCRdb holds only the in-frame ones, with some missing. The sample consists of 110,000 or so clones, about 58% of them appearing once. The sequences come from PBMCs, collected after 24 months of ibrutinib treatment. These receptor sequences come from a human donor with chronic lymphocytic leukemia.

This clone was recorded only once. The rearrangement uses TRBV28 and TRBJ1-1; 10 bases map to TRBD1. There are 14 residues in the CDR3. CDR1 is MDHEN, CDR2 SYDVKM, per germline. V lost 7 bases, J lost 7 bases, and 9 bases stayed unmatched. CDR3 DNA sequence: TGTGCCAGCATAGGAGCGACAGGGGGCGGTGAAGCTTTCTTT. Translated: CASIGATGGGEAFF.

This clone was picked up one time. The chain carries TRBV29-1 and TRBJ1-2, with D perhaps matching TRBD1 (6 bases). The V end was cut by 7 bases, the J end by 7 bases, with 13 bases between. The CDR3 loop spans 11 amino acids. Per germline, CDR1 SQVTM and CDR2 ANQGSEA. The CDR3 loop is CSARGDSGYTF. The DNA of the CDR3 is TGCAGCGCTAGGGGGGATTCTGGCTACACCTTC.

The V gene is TRBV18, the J gene TRBJ2-5; 8 bases fit TRBD2. V was pared by 2 bases and J by 0 bases, with 5 bases of the junction left unmatched. CDR1 is KGHSH, CDR2 LQKENI, per germline. The CDR3 spans 16 residues. CDR3 coding DNA: TGTGCCAGCTCACCAATACTAGCGGAGTACCAAGAGACCCAGTACTTC. It codes for CASSPILAEYQETQYF.

This chain connects TRBV7-9 to TRBJ1-1; no firm D call. The CDR3 loop spans 12 amino acids. The germline V and J ends were trimmed by 1 base and 10 bases, with 10 bases remaining between them. Germline CDR1 reads SEHNR; CDR2 reads FQNEAQ (reference sequence). For the CDR3, the DNA is TGTGCCAGCAGCTTAGAAGGCCTCGGAGCTTTCTTT. This encodes CASSLEGLGAFF.

Note on this clone: Other DNA sequences within the sample encode an identical CDR3. CDR3 coding DNA: TGTGCCTGGACCGGACAGGGGAACACTGAAGCTTTCTTT. Translating it yields CAWTGQGNTEAFF. V is TRBV30 and J is TRBJ1-1, with 8 bases aligning to TRBD1. V lost 4 bases and J lost 1; bases outside the gene matches: 2. This CDR3 spans 13 amino acids. Germline CDR1 and CDR2: GTSNPN and SVGIG (reference sequence).

The chain uses TRBV28 and TRBJ1-5; D is uncertain. From germline, CDR1 is MDHEN and CDR2 SYDVKM. There are 15 residues in the CDR3. The V gene lost 5 bases and the J gene lost 0 bases, with 11 bases spanning the gap. Here the CDR3 reads CASSRSDNSNQPQHF. DNA for the CDR3: TGTGCCAGCAGTCGATCAGACAATAGCAATCAGCCCCAGCATTTT.

The chain combines TRBV7-2 with TRBJ2-3; 12 bases map to TRBD2. The germline V gene encodes CDR1 SGHTA and CDR2 FQGNSA. V gave up 2 bases and J gave up 13 bases; unmatched junction bases: 13. The CDR3 has 16 amino acids. CDR3 DNA: TGTGCCAGCAGCTTAATAAGTGGCGCTAGCGGGGGGGCGAAGTATTTT. Translating gives CASSLISGASGGAKYF.

The gene calls are TRBV4-1 and TRBJ2-7; D possibly matches TRBD1 or TRBD2 (5 bases each). The length of the CDR3 is 18 residues. CDR1 is MGHRA, CDR2 YSYEKL, per germline. Trimming took 0 bases from V and 0 from J, leaving 18 bases between them. The CDR3 sequence is CASSQDYLPGTLSYEQYF. CDR3 DNA sequence: TGCGCCAGCAGCCAAGATTATTTACCGGGGACCCTCTCCTACGAGCAGTACTTC.

This clone was found a few times. V and J are TRBV7-2 and TRBJ2-1; 10 bases align to TRBD2. This CDR3 is built from 14 residues. Germline V gene data show CDR1 as SGHTA and CDR2 as FQGNSA. V lost 6 bases to trimming and J lost 5 bases; unmatched junction nucleotides: 4. DNA for the CDR3: TGTGCCAGCAGACTAGCGGGGAGAAACAATGAGCAGTTCTTC. Its protein is CASRLAGRNNEQFF.

This chain links TRBV7-2 with TRBJ2-1; 9 bases align to TRBD1. The CDR3 is 17 amino acids. V lost 2 bases, J lost 6 bases, and 11 bases stayed unmatched. Germline V gene sequence: CDR1 SGHTA, CDR2 FQGNSA. The CDR3 sequence is CASSLSGPGQGLNEQFF. DNA of the CDR3: TGTGCCAGCAGCTTATCCGGCCCGGGACAGGGACTCAATGAGCAGTTCTTC.

This clone was found a few times. One junction end does not reproduce the germline sequence, and a read error may be involved. The chain links TRBV7-7 to TRBJ2-5, with 7 bases fitting TRBD2. This CDR3 region has 15 residues. CDR1 is SSHAT, CDR2 FNYEAQ, per germline (reference sequence). Here the CDR3 DNA reads TGTGCTAGCAGCCCCCCGGGGGGAAGTTGGGAGACCCAGTACTTC. Its protein product is CASSPPGGSWETQYF.

This sequence joins TRBV10-1 and TRBJ1-5; D is unresolved. The CDR3 consists of 13 residues. Per germline, CDR1 WNHNN and CDR2 SYGVQD (reference sequence). V dropped 6 bases and J dropped 0 bases, with 6 bases sitting between them. The CDR3 region is CASSDNSNQPQHF. Written as DNA, the CDR3 is TGCGCCAGCAGCGACAATAGCAATCAGCCCCAGCATTTT.

V is TRBV6-1 and J is TRBJ1-4; D gene unclear. Per the germline V gene, CDR1 is MNHNS and CDR2 is SASEGT. V was pared by 6 bases and J by 7 bases, with 15 bases between. The CDR3 runs to 14 residues. The CDR3 region has the DNA TGTGCCAGCAGGGTTGGAGGGTCTAGTGAAAAACTGTTTTTT. It translates to CASRVGGSSEKLFF.

The chain couples TRBV11-3 to TRBJ1-1; TRBD1 might be the D (6 bases). Germline V gene lookup returns CDR1 SGHNT and CDR2 YENEEA. The CDR3 sequence is 14 residues long. V lost 3 bases, J lost 10 bases, and 18 bases lay in between. DNA for the CDR3: TGTGCCAGCAGCTTGGGAACCTCAGGGGCTCGAGCTTTCTTT. This encodes CASSLGTSGARAFF.

The chain joins TRBV29-1 to TRBJ1-1; 7 bases are shared with TRBD1. The V and J ends lost 5 bases and 2 bases, in that order; junction bases with no gene match: 8. Germline CDR1 reads SQVTM; CDR2 reads ANQGSEA. The CDR3 is made up of 14 amino acids. The CDR3 DNA is TGCAGCGTTTCGGGACAGAAGCGTAACACTGAAGCTTTCTTT. Translating gives CSVSGQKRNTEAFF.